This T cell receptor (beta chain) was documented in a study of blood T cell repertoires in COVID-19. Across the whole study: From T cells, B-cell-depleted T cells, or PBMCs came the material, which was cDNA or gDNA.

As handled by the study authors: Amplification with reference gene primers provided the estimates of nucleated cell counts. Only in-frame clones appear in the TCRdb table, and some are missing; sequencing was by immunoSEQ multiplex PCR. The V and J calls and clone size were taken over from that table, and D and trimming were inferred from the DNA. The table shows approximately 84,000 clones, with almost 80% occurring only once. Trimming at V came to 2 bases and at J to 5 bases, leaving 10 bases not matched to a gene. The CDR3 is 18 residues long. Germline-derived CDR1 and CDR2 are SGDLS and YYNGEE. Sequencing was done on a sample of peripheral blood. The clonotype was recovered from a human donor in a cohort sampled during active COVID-19. The genes are TRBV9 and TRBJ2-2; 12 bases agree with TRBD2. DNA of the CDR3: TGTGCCAGCAGCGTCGAGGCTCCAGGACTAGCGGGGACCGGGGAGCTGTTTTTT. Protein: CASSVEAPGLAGTGELFF.